This entry is about one T cell receptor (beta chain). Its antigen is as yet unknown. The V gene lost 0 bases and the J gene lost 7 bases, with 13 bases spanning the gap. The CDR3 length is 14 residues. CDR1 and CDR2 from the germline V gene are GTSNPN and SVGIG (reference sequence). These data are taken from a study of OX40 agonist ivuxolimab in advanced cancers. Study outcomes and limitations: Specificity for antigen went undetermined in the expanded peripheral T cells. Normalized expansion of T-cell clones was also low for some nonresponders.

Assay used: immunoSEQ multiplex PCR; TCRdb lists only in-frame clones, some missing. The table shows 65,000 to 85,000 clones, with roughly 89% occurring only once. The chain combines TRBV30 with TRBJ2-1; D is ambiguous. The input for sequencing was CD4+ or CD8+ T cells sorted from blood, taken in a trial of the OX40 agonist ivuxolimab. This TCR came from an adult with an advanced solid tumor such as melanoma, head and neck, liver or kidney cancer. The CDR3 DNA reads as TGTGCCTGGAGTGTAGGGCAGAGATGGAATGAGCAGTTCTTC. As protein: CAWSVGQRWNEQFF.